These 15 T cell receptor beta chains share one sample of origin, sequenced in a study of T cells after yellow fever vaccination. TCRdb re-called the 5' RACE reads with MiXCR, one entry per CDR3 protein. The table records 250,000 to 350,000 distinct CDR3 sequences, 8.7% of them present only once. Sequences were derived from CD4+ T cells sorted from PBMCs, sampled 5 days after the yellow fever booster vaccination. These receptors were collected from a young man who received the YFV17D yellow fever vaccine.

The CDR3 region has the DNA TGTGCCAGCAGCCAAGAGCTGGAGGGCCGAGCTTTCTTT. As protein: CASSQELEGRAFF. The V gene is TRBV3-1, the J gene TRBJ1-1; no reliable D call. The CDR3 has 13 amino acids. V lost 0 bases to trimming and J lost 10 bases, with 12 bases between them. Germline CDR1 reads LGHDT; CDR2 reads YNNKEL (reference sequence). The variable domain in full, completed from reference TRBV3-1 and TRBJ1-1, reads DTAVSQTPKYLVTQMGNDKSIKCEQNLGHDTMYWYKQDSKKFLKIMFSYNNKELIINETVPNRFSPKSPDKAHLNLHINSLELGDSAVYFCASSQELEGRAFFGQGTRLTVV.

This clonotype occurred a few times. The genes are TRBV12-5 and TRBJ2-3; 8 positions agree with TRBD2. This CDR3 region has 17 residues. Germline V gene sequence: CDR1 LGHNT, CDR2 FRNRAP. J lost 2 bases, V lost 0 bases, and 7 bases had no gene match. The CDR3 nucleotides read TGTGCTAGTGGTTTGGTACTTACGGGGGGGAACACAGATACGCAGTATTTT. Amino acid sequence: CASGLVLTGGNTDTQYF. Full variable domain (missing parts from reference TRBV12-5 and TRBJ2-3): DARVTQTPRHKVTEMGQEVTMRCQPILGHNTVFWYRQTMMQGLELLAYFRNRAPLDDSGMPKDRFSAEMPDATLATLKIQPSEPRDSAVYFCASGLVLTGGNTDTQYFGPGTRLTVL.

This clonotype was seen a handful of times. The genes are TRBV2 and TRBJ2-5; 9 bases agree with TRBD2. The CDR3 runs 15 residues. The V gene end was trimmed by 3 bases and the J gene end by 3 bases; junction bases not matched to a gene: 5. The germline V gene encodes CDR1 SNHLY and CDR2 FYNNEI. The CDR3 DNA reads TGTGCCAGCAGTGAGCTAGCGGGAACCGAAGAGACCCAGTACTTC. Translation gives CASSELAGTEETQYF.

This clonotype was observed at least ten times. CDR3 protein: CASSFGTSQETQYF. The CDR3 coding sequence is TGTGCCAGCAGTTTTGGGACTTCCCAAGAGACCCAGTACTTC. This sequence joins TRBV6-6 and TRBJ2-5, with D tentatively TRBD2 (6 bases). The V gene's germline CDR1 is MNHNY and CDR2 SVGAGI (reference sequence). This CDR3 has 14 amino acids. V was cut by 4 bases and J by 1 base, with 10 bases left in between.

CDR3 sequence: CASSRVPGATNEKLFF. DNA for the CDR3: TGTGCCAGCAGCCGCGTACCGGGTGCTACTAATGAAAAACTGTTTTTT. The chain joins TRBV6-5 to TRBJ1-4; no definite D call. Trimming cost V 6 bases and J 2 bases, with 16 bases left between them. The CDR3 is 16 residues long. Germline values: CDR1 MNHEY, CDR2 SVGAGI.

This clonotype has a count of ten or more. V usage is TRBV4-2 and J usage is TRBJ2-7, with D possibly TRBD1 on 6 matching bases. In germline, CDR1 is LGHNA, CDR2 YNFKEQ. The CDR3 covers 17 residues. The ends were cut back, 5 bases at V and 4 bases at J, with 24 bases in the middle. CDR3 bases: TGTGCCAGCAGCGTCCTGGTGGGACACAAATTGGATTACGAGCAGTACTTC. This encodes CASSVLVGHKLDYEQYF.

Many counts were recorded for this clonotype. This chain uses TRBV6-5 with TRBJ1-6; D remains unclear. The germline V gene encodes CDR1 MNHEY and CDR2 SVGAGI. V lost 5 bases, J lost 10 bases, and 12 bases lay in between. This CDR3 is built from 13 residues. The CDR3 bases are TGTGCCAGCAGTCTGACTCAGTCGTCACCCCTCCACTTT. It translates to CASSLTQSSPLHF.

The CDR3 here is CASSPLGDRGTDTQYF. As DNA, the CDR3 is TGTGCCAGCAGCCCCCTAGGGGACAGAGGCACAGATACGCAGTATTTT. The chain links TRBV5-6 to TRBJ2-3; 7 bases map to TRBD1. The CDR3 has 16 residues. V was clipped by 4 bases and J by 1 base; unmatched bases: 9. Germline V gene sequence: CDR1 SGHDT, CDR2 YYEEEE.

This clonotype was counted a few times. The J gene is TRBJ1-5, the V gene TRBV19; tentative D call: TRBD1 (6 bases). With 9 bases removed from V and 2 bases from J, the gap between germline ends came to 17 bases. CDR3 length equals 15 residues. Looked up from germline, CDR1 is LNHDA and CDR2 is SQIVND (reference sequence). CDR3 protein: CASLPRGDGNQPQHF. The CDR3 DNA follows: TGTGCCAGCCTCCCGAGGGGGGATGGCAATCAGCCCCAGCATTTT.

This clonotype came up a few times. The chain carries TRBV7-3 and TRBJ2-3, with 10 nucleotides matching TRBD2. Trimming took 2 bases from V and 3 from J; bases not matched to a gene: 8. This CDR3 comprises 17 residues. The germline V gene encodes CDR1 SGHTA and CDR2 FQGTGA. The CDR3 loop is CASSLGPSGGRTDTQYF. The CDR3 DNA reads TGTGCCAGCAGCTTAGGGCCTAGCGGGGGAAGGACAGATACGCAGTATTTT.

The gene calls are TRBV20-1 and TRBJ2-2, with D unclear. CDR1 and CDR2 from the germline V gene are DFQATT and SNEGSKA (reference sequence). V dropped 3 bases and J dropped 7 bases, with 18 bases sitting between them. This CDR3 is 15 amino acids long. The CDR3 loop reads CSASDRRAFSGELFF. CDR3 nucleotide sequence: TGCAGTGCTAGTGACCGCCGGGCCTTCAGCGGGGAGCTGTTTTTT.

This clonotype was counted between two and nine times. V is TRBV20-1 and J is TRBJ2-3; a weak D match, TRBD2 (6 bases). The CDR3 sequence is 16 residues long. Germline CDR1 DFQATT, CDR2 SNEGSKA (reference sequence). Deletions cut 0 bases from V and 0 bases from J, with 13 bases between. The CDR3 region is CSARDRQRASTDTQYF. The CDR3 DNA is TGCAGTGCTAGAGATCGTCAGCGGGCTAGCACAGATACGCAGTATTTT.

This clonotype was recorded a few times. The chain employs TRBV7-2 and TRBJ2-3; 12 nucleotides agree with TRBD2. Germline values: CDR1 SGHTA, CDR2 FQGNSA. The length of the CDR3 is 15 residues. Trimming cost V 7 bases and J 3 bases; bases outside gene matches: 5. For the CDR3, the DNA is TGTGCCAGCACCCGGACTAGCGGGGCGACAGATACGCAGTATTTT. It translates to CASTRTSGATDTQYF.

This clonotype was recorded only once. The CDR3 DNA is TGTGCCAGCAGTTTATACCCCTCAGGGTGGGGGGGGGAAGATACGCAGTATTTT. This translates into CASSLYPSGWGGEDTQYF. The chain has TRBV28 and TRBJ2-3, with 7 bases identical to TRBD2. Looked up from germline, CDR1 is MDHEN and CDR2 is SYDVKM. Losses at the gene ends were 1 base for V and 5 bases for J; bases not matched to a gene: 15. The CDR3 runs to 18 residues. Together with reference TRBV28 and TRBJ2-3, the CDR3 gives the full variable domain: DVKVTQSSRYLVKRTGEKVFLECVQDMDHENMFWYRQDPGLGLRLIYFSYDVKMKEKGDIPEGYSVSREKKERFSLILESASTNQTSMYLCASSLYPSGWGGEDTQYFGPGTRLTVL.

J is TRBJ2-3 and V is TRBV4-3, with D perhaps TRBD1 (8 bases). Trimming took 0 bases from V and 4 from J, leaving 20 bases between them. This CDR3 contains 18 residues. CDR1 LGHNA and CDR2 YSLEER come from the germline V gene. CDR3 nucleotide sequence: TGCGCCAGCAGCCAAGATAAGCGGGACAGGAAGTTCCCAGATACGCAGTATTTT. This translates into CASSQDKRDRKFPDTQYF.